These 5 T cell receptor beta chains originate from one sample sequenced in a study of T cell changes during pregnancy in multiple sclerosis. Generated by immunoSEQ multiplex PCR, the TCRdb table keeps only in-frame clones and is missing some. This sample carries 20,000 to 25,000 clones, approximately 95% of them seen once, and the ten largest clones take roughly 7%. The sample in question was CD8+ T cells from peripheral blood mononuclear cells, obtained in the third trimester of pregnancy. The receptors were gathered from a female donor with multiple sclerosis, enrolled in a pregnancy study.

The V call is TRBV6-5, the J call TRBJ2-4; 7 bases are shared with TRBD2. The CDR3 is 15 amino acids. Germline V lookup: CDR1 MNHEY, CDR2 SVGAGI. With 4 bases clipped from V and 0 bases from J, the junction kept 3 bases outside the gene matches. The chain's CDR3 is CASSFGGSAKNIQYF. The DNA for the CDR3 is TGTGCCAGCAGTTTCGGGGGGTCAGCCAAAAACATTCAGTACTTC.

The V call is TRBV29-1, the J call TRBJ2-7; 8 nucleotides line up with TRBD2. The trim removed 2 bases at V and 3 bases at J, leaving 6 bases unmatched. Germline V gene data show CDR1 as SQVTM and CDR2 as ANQGSEA. The CDR3 runs 14 residues. The CDR3 loop reads CSVEPRAGGYEQYF. CDR3 coding DNA: TGCAGCGTTGAACCTCGTGCGGGAGGCTACGAGCAGTACTTC.

This clone is a singleton in its sample. The chain is built from TRBV14 and TRBJ2-1; D possibly corresponds to TRBD1 (6 bases). This CDR3 spans 19 amino acids. Germline lookup yields CDR1 SGHDN and CDR2 FVKESK. The V end was cut by 0 bases, the J end by 0 bases, with 18 bases between. CDR3 amino acids: CASSQEGGWAGGSYNEQFF. CDR3 coding DNA: TGTGCCAGCAGCCAAGAAGGGGGATGGGCGGGTGGCTCCTACAATGAGCAGTTCTTC. The whole variable domain, filled in from reference TRBV14 and TRBJ2-1, reads EAGVTQFPSHSVIEKGQTVTLRCDPISGHDNLYWYRRVMGKEIKFLLHFVKESKQDESGMPNNRFLAERTGGTYSTLKVQPAELEDSGVYFCASSQEGGWAGGSYNEQFFGPGTRLTVL.

Comments on this clone: The identical CDR3 is also encoded by other nucleotide sequences in the sample. CDR3 bases: TGTGCCAGCAGTTTATCGCAGGGGGCTCCCTACGAGCAGTACTTC. Translated, it gives CASSLSQGAPYEQYF. This chain joins TRBV27 and TRBJ2-7, with 8 bases identical to TRBD1. The germline gives CDR1 MNHEY, CDR2 SMNVEV (reference sequence). The CDR3 has 15 residues. With 0 bases clipped from V and 2 bases from J, the junction kept 3 bases outside the gene matches.

The chain has TRBV28 and TRBJ2-7; D is unclear. Per germline, CDR1 MDHEN and CDR2 SYDVKM. The V end lost 6 bases, the J end lost 3 bases, and 9 bases lay between the germline ends. This CDR3 is built from 12 residues. The CDR3 DNA sequence: TGTGCCAGCAGCCGACGGGTCTACGAGCAGTACTTC. Residues: CASSRRVYEQYF.